The present T cell receptor (beta chain) was sequenced within a study of blood T cell repertoires in COVID-19. Study-wide context: PBMCs, B-cell-depleted T cells, or T cells were the source of the cDNA or gDNA that made up the material.

The length of the CDR3 is 13 residues. The V gene's germline CDR1 is LNHDA and CDR2 SQIVND (reference sequence). Germline trimming cut 5 bases from V and 8 bases from J; bases unmatched to any gene: 8. The table came from immunoSEQ multiplex PCR; TCRdb's copy has only in-frame clones and leaves some out. The data hold about 87,000 clones, with about 85% observed a single time. This clonotype was sampled from a woman aged 80 or over with COVID-19, enrolled during active disease. This chain joins TRBV19 and TRBJ1-2, with TRBD1 matching over 7 bases. The sample consisted of peripheral blood. The DNA for the CDR3 is TGTGCCAGTAGTTCCCGACAGGGTCAGGGCTACACCTTC. The encoded protein is CASSSRQGQGYTF.